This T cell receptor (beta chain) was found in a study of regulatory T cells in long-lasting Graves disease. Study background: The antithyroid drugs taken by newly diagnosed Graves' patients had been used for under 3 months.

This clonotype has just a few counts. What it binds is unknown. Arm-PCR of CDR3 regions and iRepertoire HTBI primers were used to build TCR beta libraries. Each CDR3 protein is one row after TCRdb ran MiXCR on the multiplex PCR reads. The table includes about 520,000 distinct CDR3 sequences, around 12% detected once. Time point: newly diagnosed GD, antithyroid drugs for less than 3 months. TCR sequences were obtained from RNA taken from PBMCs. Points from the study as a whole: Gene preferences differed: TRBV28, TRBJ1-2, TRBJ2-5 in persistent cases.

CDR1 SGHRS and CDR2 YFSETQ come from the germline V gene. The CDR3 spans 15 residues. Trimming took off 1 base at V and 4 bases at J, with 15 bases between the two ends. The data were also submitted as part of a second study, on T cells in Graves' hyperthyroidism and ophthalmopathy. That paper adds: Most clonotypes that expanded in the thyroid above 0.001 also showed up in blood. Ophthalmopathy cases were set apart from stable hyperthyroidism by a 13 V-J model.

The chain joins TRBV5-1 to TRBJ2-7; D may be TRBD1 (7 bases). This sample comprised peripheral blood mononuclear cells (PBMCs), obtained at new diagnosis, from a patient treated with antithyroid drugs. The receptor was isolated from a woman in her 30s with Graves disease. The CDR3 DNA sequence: TGCGCCAGCAGCTTGATCGACCCAGGGGGGTACGAGCAGTACTTC. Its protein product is CASSLIDPGGYEQYF.